These 18 T cell receptor beta chains originate from one sample sequenced in a study of OX40 agonist ivuxolimab in advanced cancers. Produced via immunoSEQ multiplex PCR; TCRdb's table is partial and in-frame only. The table lists about 94,000 clones, roughly 84% of them singletons. The sample in question was CD4+ or CD8+ T cells sorted from blood, obtained in a trial of the OX40 agonist ivuxolimab. Source of these receptors: an adult with an advanced solid tumor such as melanoma, head and neck, liver or kidney cancer.

V gene TRBV5-4 combines with J gene TRBJ1-2, with D possibly being TRBD1 (5 bases). Trimming pared 4 bases from V and 8 bases from J, leaving 18 bases between. Germline V gives CDR1 SGHNT, CDR2 YYREEE (reference sequence). This CDR3 spans 14 amino acids. The CDR3 protein is CASSATGTARGYTF. The CDR3 DNA reads TGTGCCAGCAGCGCTACCGGGACCGCGAGGGGCTACACCTTC.

The chain recombines TRBV6-1 with TRBJ2-7; 8 bases match TRBD1. The CDR3 extends over 13 amino acids. Germline loops: CDR1 MNHNS, CDR2 SASEGT. Trimming took 7 bases from V and 4 from J; bases not matched to a gene: 6. The CDR3 is CASIGNRGYEQYF. In nucleotides, the CDR3 is TGTGCCAGCATTGGGAACAGGGGGTACGAGCAGTACTTC.

This clone has just one count. Additional DNA sequences in this sample encode the identical CDR3. The chain employs TRBV5-1 and TRBJ2-6; D unresolved. V was cut by 0 bases and J by 0 bases, with 4 bases left in between. The CDR3 totals 15 residues. Germline loops: CDR1 SGHRS, CDR2 YFSETQ. The CDR3 coding sequence is TGCGCCAGCAGCTTGGCGGGCTCTGGGGCCAACGTCCTGACTTTC. Encoded protein: CASSLAGSGANVLTF.

This clone was found once. V and J are TRBV30 and TRBJ1-2, with 8 bases matching TRBD1. Germline V gene sequence: CDR1 GTSNPN, CDR2 SVGIG (reference sequence). The CDR3 spans 14 residues. Unmatched junction bases numbered 9, after V lost 1 base and J lost 8 bases. For the CDR3, the DNA is TGTGCCTGGAGTGGTACAGGGGGATATTGGGGCTACACCTTC. This gives the protein CAWSGTGGYWGYTF.

V usage is TRBV6-1 and J usage is TRBJ2-7, with D possibly TRBD1 on 5 matching bases. CDR3 length: 15 amino acids. V lost 3 bases and J 0 bases, leaving 12 bases between the germline ends. Germline lookup yields CDR1 MNHNS and CDR2 SASEGT. The CDR3 loop reads CASSDRTQGSYEQYF. CDR3 DNA sequence: TGTGCCAGCAGTGATCGGACCCAGGGCTCCTACGAGCAGTACTTC.

The V call is TRBV7-9, the J call TRBJ2-2, with a possible D match to TRBD2 (6 bases). This CDR3 contains 16 residues. Trimming took off 3 bases at V and 1 base at J, with 12 bases between the two ends. Germline V lookup: CDR1 SEHNR, CDR2 FQNEAQ (reference sequence). The CDR3 loop is CASSFVGTVNTGELFF. The CDR3 nucleotides read TGTGCCAGCAGCTTCGTCGGGACTGTGAACACCGGGGAGCTGTTTTTT.

The CDR3 coding sequence is TGTGCTAGTGGTTTGGACTACTTAGAAGCTTTCTTT. As protein: CASGLDYLEAFF. V and J are TRBV12-5 and TRBJ1-1; D gene unclear. This CDR3 spans 12 amino acids. V was shortened by 1 base and J by 8 bases, with 8 bases between the two germline ends. Germline loops: CDR1 LGHNT, CDR2 FRNRAP.

The rearrangement uses TRBV5-6 and TRBJ1-2, with 9 bases fitting TRBD1. V trimming: 0 bases; J trimming: 3 bases; junction bases outside the gene matches: 9. This CDR3 is built from 17 residues. Germline CDR1 and CDR2: SGHDT and YYEEEE. CDR3 sequence reads: CASSLAGQGPAHYGYTF. CDR3 DNA: TGTGCCAGCAGCTTGGCGGGACAGGGACCCGCACACTATGGCTACACCTTC.

V usage is TRBV19 and J usage is TRBJ1-1, with 7 bases fitting TRBD1. V lost 7 bases to trimming and J lost 10 bases; unmatched junction nucleotides: 12. CDR1 LNHDA and CDR2 SQIVND come from the germline V gene (reference sequence). The CDR3 length is 13 residues. The CDR3 sequence: CASNVQGNGLAFF. The CDR3 region has the DNA TGTGCCAGTAACGTACAGGGGAATGGCCTAGCTTTCTTT.

This clone is a singleton in its sample. The V gene is TRBV19, the J gene TRBJ1-2, with D possibly TRBD1 on 5 matching bases. Between the trimmed V and J ends, which lost 1 base and 4 bases, there was a span of 13 bases. The CDR3 loop spans 15 amino acids. Germline CDR1 is LNHDA and CDR2 is SQIVND (reference sequence). For the CDR3, the DNA is TGTGCCAGTAGTATAGCGCCCGGAGGGACCTATGGCTACACCTTC. It translates to CASSIAPGGTYGYTF.

The chain has TRBV4-2 and TRBJ1-2; 10 nucleotides match TRBD1. Germline lookup yields CDR1 LGHNA and CDR2 YNFKEQ. CDR3 size: 14 residues. J gave up 4 bases and V 4 bases, and 3 bases lay outside the gene matches. This chain's CDR3 is CASSPWTGGYGYTF. CDR3 coding DNA: TGTGCCAGCAGCCCTTGGACAGGGGGCTATGGCTACACCTTC.

The V call is TRBV5-4, the J call TRBJ1-5; D is unclear. The CDR3 runs 14 residues. Trimming cost V 4 bases and J 1 base, with 9 bases left between them. Germline CDR1 is SGHNT and CDR2 is YYREEE (reference sequence). The CDR3 DNA is TGTGCCAGCAGCGCCGGACCGAGCAATCAGCCCCAGCATTTT. Encoded protein: CASSAGPSNQPQHF.

This chain links TRBV5-1 with TRBJ2-3, with 8 bases lining up with TRBD1. The V gene's germline CDR1 is SGHRS and CDR2 YFSETQ. The CDR3 runs 15 residues. J lost 0 bases, V lost 4 bases, and 4 bases had no gene match. The CDR3 nucleotides read TGCGCCAGCAGCCGGACAGGGCCTAGCACAGATACGCAGTATTTT. Protein: CASSRTGPSTDTQYF.

V and J are TRBV2 and TRBJ1-5; D not certain. The germline CDR1 and CDR2 sequences are SNHLY and FYNNEI. Trimming pared 5 bases from V and 4 bases from J, leaving 9 bases between. There are 13 residues in the CDR3. The CDR3 DNA reads as TGTGCCAGCAGTTCCAGGCGAAATCAGCCCCAGCATTTT. Translated, it gives CASSSRRNQPQHF.

The chain carries TRBV5-4 and TRBJ1-6; D is ambiguous. Germline-derived CDR1 and CDR2 are SGHNT and YYREEE (reference sequence). Deletions cut 2 bases from V and 8 bases from J, with 11 bases between. CDR3 length equals 14 residues. CDR3 nucleotide sequence: TGTGCCAGCAGCTTCCCGCCCAGCCATTCACCCCTCCACTTT. Its protein is CASSFPPSHSPLHF.

J is TRBJ2-7 and V is TRBV7-5; TRBD2 is the table's D call and was not checked against the DNA. TRBV7-5 is listed as a pseudogene. The CDR3 covers 18 residues. The CDR3 sequence: CVRSPRPPPPMSSYEQYF. The CDR3 region has the DNA TGTGTCAGAAGCCCCCGCCCCCCACCTCCTATGAGCTCCTACGAGCAGTACTTC.

This chain joins TRBV5-8 and TRBJ2-7; 10 bases are a match to TRBD1. Germline V CDR1 and CDR2: SGHTS, YDEGEE. V lost 0 bases, J lost 1 base, and 4 bases stayed unmatched. CDR3 length: 16 amino acids. The CDR3 region has the DNA TGTGCCAGCAGCTTGGTGGGACAGGGGTCATCCTACGAGCAGTACTTC. Translating it yields CASSLVGQGSSYEQYF.

The chain links TRBV18 to TRBJ2-7; D possibly corresponds to TRBD1 (6 bases). CDR1 is KGHSH, CDR2 LQKENI, per germline. The CDR3 has 15 amino acids. V was shortened by 2 bases and J by 7 bases, with 18 bases between the two germline ends. CDR3 amino acids: CASSPINRALGEQYF. The CDR3 DNA reads TGTGCCAGCTCACCAATAAACAGGGCGCTGGGAGAGCAGTACTTC.